Listed here are 26 T cell receptor beta chains from one sample, sequenced in a study of follicular helper T cells after annual influenza vaccination. As to time point: 2015-2016 season, pre-vaccination. The repertoire was sequenced with immunoSEQ multiplex PCR; TCRdb's copy has only in-frame clones and lacks some. This sample yields thousands of clones, of which 80% to 85% are seen a single time; 1.5% belongs to the top ten. The source was CXCR5+ CD38- circulating T follicular helper cells from blood, collected on the day of influenza vaccination. The subset was: circulating Tfh, non-naive CD4+CXCR5+PD-1+ (ICOS+CD38+ or ICOS-CD38-). All receptors come from an adult who received the influenza vaccine.

The genes are TRBV25-1 and TRBJ2-3, with D perhaps matching TRBD2 (6 bases). CDR1 is MGHDK and CDR2 is SYGVNS in the germline V gene. V dropped 1 base and J dropped 1 base, with 9 bases sitting between them. This CDR3 contains 15 residues. The CDR3 spells CASSELGGRTDTQYF. For the CDR3, the DNA is TGTGCCAGCAGTGAATTGGGGGGACGCACAGATACGCAGTATTTT.

The chain employs TRBV28 and TRBJ1-2; D is uncertain. This CDR3 spans 13 amino acids. Germline V CDR1 and CDR2: MDHEN, SYDVKM. V gave up 8 bases and J gave up 4 bases, with 14 bases separating them. The CDR3 spells CASSVGDRYGYTF. In nucleotides, the CDR3 is TGTGCCAGCTCCGTCGGGGATCGCTATGGCTACACCTTC.

The CDR3 coding sequence is TGTGCCAGCAGTGAGTCAGGGGCTGGTGGAAACACCATATATTTT. It is translated as CASSESGAGGNTIYF. The chain couples TRBV2 to TRBJ1-3, with TRBD1 as a possible D gene (6 bases). Germline V gives CDR1 SNHLY, CDR2 FYNNEI. The CDR3 is 15 amino acids. Trimming took 3 bases from V and 3 from J, leaving 12 bases between them.

The chain has TRBV11-2 and TRBJ1-1; a weak D match, TRBD1 (5 bases). The germline V and J ends were trimmed by 2 bases and 1 base, with 8 bases remaining between them. Germline V gene data show CDR1 as SGHAT and CDR2 as FQNNGV. CDR3 length: 14 amino acids. In nucleotides, the CDR3 is TGTGCCAGCAGCTTATCCAGGGCGAACACTGAAGCTTTCTTT. This encodes CASSLSRANTEAFF.

The genes are TRBV11-2 and TRBJ2-1, with TRBD2 matching 9 bases. The germline V gene encodes CDR1 SGHAT and CDR2 FQNNGV. V shed 5 bases, J shed 5 bases, and the junction held 10 bases outside the gene matches. The CDR3 contains 16 residues. CDR3 sequence (DNA): TGTGCCAGCAGCCGATGGTGGGCGGGAGGGAACAATGAGCAGTTCTTC. Amino acids: CASSRWWAGGNNEQFF.

The rearrangement links TRBV2 to TRBJ2-3; TRBD2 might be the D (6 bases). The V gene's germline CDR1 is SNHLY and CDR2 FYNNEI. The CDR3 extends over 15 amino acids. With 6 bases removed from V and 1 base from J, the gap between germline ends came to 14 bases. Here the CDR3 DNA reads TGTGCCAGCAGGGTAACTGGAGGGGGCACAGATACGCAGTATTTT. Protein: CASRVTGGGTDTQYF.

The chain carries TRBV6-4 and TRBJ2-3; maybe TRBD1 (5 bases). CDR1 is MRHNA and CDR2 is SNTAGT in the germline V gene. CDR3 length equals 12 residues. Trimming left V 3 bases short and J 8 bases short, with 9 bases between. The CDR3: CASSEDSRTQYF. The CDR3 nucleotides are TGTGCCAGCAGTGAAGACAGCCGTACGCAGTATTTT.

V is TRBV28 and J is TRBJ2-1; D is uncertain. Germline V CDR1 and CDR2: MDHEN, SYDVKM. Trimming left V 7 bases short and J 0 bases short, with 13 bases between. There are 15 residues in the CDR3. As DNA, the CDR3 is TGTGCCAGCAAGGGATCCTACCTCTCCTACAATGAGCAGTTCTTC. Translating gives CASKGSYLSYNEQFF.

The chain combines TRBV2 with TRBJ2-3; 7 bases map to TRBD1. Germline assignment: CDR1 SNHLY and CDR2 FYNNEI. V was pared by 6 bases and J by 1 base, with 7 bases of the junction left unmatched. The CDR3 runs 15 residues. This CDR3 reads CASRIDRVGTDTQYF. The CDR3 nucleotides read TGTGCCAGCAGAATTGACAGGGTGGGCACAGATACGCAGTATTTT.

The chain is built from TRBV6-1 and TRBJ2-5; 10 bases fit TRBD2. The junction had 4 bases not matched to a gene; V was cut back by 4 bases and J by 2 bases. The length of the CDR3 is 15 residues. Germline assignment: CDR1 MNHNS and CDR2 SASEGT. CDR3 DNA sequence: TGTGCCAGCAGTGGGTCGACTAGCGGGCAAGAGACCCAGTACTTC. Translation gives CASSGSTSGQETQYF.

This chain joins TRBV5-1 and TRBJ2-7; D gene ambiguous. V was trimmed by 3 bases and J by 6 bases, leaving 16 bases between them. This CDR3 has 14 amino acids. Per germline, CDR1 SGHRS and CDR2 YFSETQ. CDR3 in amino acids: CASSSGGPSGEQYF. The DNA for the CDR3 is TGCGCCAGCAGCTCCGGTGGCCCCTCCGGCGAGCAGTACTTC.

The chain carries TRBV29-1 and TRBJ2-1; TRBD1 matches 10 bases. V was pared by 8 bases and J by 7 bases, with 5 bases of the junction left unmatched. Germline V gene lookup returns CDR1 SQVTM and CDR2 ANQGSEA. The CDR3 runs 12 residues. CDR3 nucleotide sequence: TGCAGCTCGGACAGGGGGGGGAATGAGCAGTTCTTC. Translated: CSSDRGGNEQFF.

This sequence joins TRBV6-9 and TRBJ2-4; TRBD2 agrees at 8 bases. V shed 5 bases, J shed 16 bases, and the junction held 7 bases outside the gene matches. This CDR3 spans 11 amino acids. Germline CDR1 reads MNHGY; CDR2 reads SVAAGI. CDR3 nucleotides: TGTGCCAGCAGTCCGGGACTAGTTTTATACTTC. Translation: CASSPGLVLYF.

The chain combines TRBV7-9 with TRBJ1-4; 7 bases are shared with TRBD1. This CDR3 is built from 15 residues. Germline loops: CDR1 SEHNR, CDR2 FQNEAQ (reference sequence). V lost 1 base, J lost 8 bases, and 7 bases stayed unmatched. For the CDR3, the DNA is TGTGCCAGCAGCTTAGATGACAGGGTAGGGGAAAAACTGTTTTTT. Translation gives CASSLDDRVGEKLFF.

This clone was recorded only once. The J gene is TRBJ2-7, the V gene TRBV2; TRBD1 matches at 7 bases. Germline V gene sequence: CDR1 SNHLY, CDR2 FYNNEI. CDR3 length: 13 residues. The ends lost 4 bases at V and 6 bases at J; junction bases unmatched: 6. The CDR3 loop is CASSASSGGEQYF. CDR3 DNA sequence: TGTGCCAGCAGTGCGAGCTCAGGGGGCGAGCAGTACTTC.

This clone was seen just once. The rearrangement joins TRBV11-2 to TRBJ2-7; D is unclear. The ends were cut back, 0 bases at V and 0 bases at J, with 9 bases in the middle. This CDR3 is 15 amino acids long. Germline loops: CDR1 SGHAT, CDR2 FQNNGV. The CDR3 DNA follows: TGTGCCAGCAGCTTAGAGGGCGGAAGCTCCTACGAGCAGTACTTC. Amino acids: CASSLEGGSSYEQYF.

This chain joins TRBV11-1 and TRBJ2-1, with 10 bases matching TRBD2. CDR1 is SGHAT and CDR2 is FQDESV in the germline V gene (reference sequence). The CDR3 has 16 residues. After removal of 5 bases from V and 4 bases from J, the junction contained 8 bases not matched to a gene. CDR3: CASSQTGTSEYNEQFF. Written as DNA, the CDR3 is TGTGCCAGCAGCCAGACCGGGACTAGCGAGTACAATGAGCAGTTCTTC.

The J gene is TRBJ2-1, the V gene TRBV5-5, with D maybe TRBD2 (5 bases). Germline V lookup: CDR1 SGHKS, CDR2 YYEKEE (reference sequence). The CDR3 has 14 amino acids. Trimming shortened V by 0 bases and J by 14 bases, and 18 bases separated the two germline ends. The CDR3 protein is CASSLELVRTLEFF. DNA for the CDR3: TGTGCCAGCAGCTTGGAGCTGGTCCGGACTCTAGAGTTCTTC. Together with reference TRBV5-5 and TRBJ2-1, the CDR3 gives the full variable domain: DAGVTQSPTHLIKTRGQQVTLRCSPISGHKSVSWYQQVLGQGPQFIFQYYEKEERGRGNFPDRFSARQFPNYSSELNVNALLLGDSALYLCASSLELVRTLEFFGPGTRLTVL.

The gene calls are TRBV28 and TRBJ2-7; D remains ambiguous. Trimming took off 4 bases at V and 7 bases at J, with 8 bases between the two ends. The CDR3 loop spans 11 amino acids. Germline CDR1 reads MDHEN; CDR2 reads SYDVKM. The CDR3 is CASSSEREQYF. CDR3 in DNA: TGTGCCAGCAGTTCCGAGCGTGAGCAGTACTTC.

The chain carries TRBV10-2 and TRBJ2-1; weak D call: TRBD1 (5 bases). Germline-derived CDR1 and CDR2 are WSHSY and SAAADI. The V end was cut by 6 bases, the J end by 11 bases, with 14 bases between. This CDR3 is 12 amino acids long. The CDR3 bases are TGCGCCAGCAGCGAGGCAGGGTCGAAGCAGTTCTTC. Translation gives CASSEAGSKQFF.

The chain recombines TRBV6-5 with TRBJ1-3; no firm D call. The germline V gene has CDR1 MNHEY and CDR2 SVGAGI. V was pared by 2 bases and J by 8 bases, with 13 bases between. The CDR3 has 14 amino acids. The CDR3 bases are TGTGCCAGCAGTTACGTGAGGTCCGGGGACACCATATATTTT. As protein: CASSYVRSGDTIYF.

The chain joins TRBV11-1 to TRBJ1-1, with D possibly TRBD1 on 5 matching bases. Germline V gene data show CDR1 as SGHAT and CDR2 as FQDESV (reference sequence). Trimming cost V 5 bases and J 1 base, with 8 bases left between them. This CDR3 is 13 amino acids long. The CDR3 bases are TGTGCCAGCAGCCGCCAGGGGAACACTGAAGCTTTCTTT. Translation gives CASSRQGNTEAFF.

The chain links TRBV7-2 to TRBJ2-7, with 13 bases fitting TRBD2. The length of the CDR3 is 14 residues. CDR1 and CDR2 from the germline V gene are SGHTA and FQGNSA. The J segment lost 11 bases and the V segment lost 5 bases, leaving 9 bases of the junction unmatched. The CDR3 loop is CASSRTSGSWVEYF. DNA of the CDR3: TGTGCCAGCAGCCGGACTAGCGGGAGCTGGGTAGAGTACTTC.

The rearrangement uses TRBV6-6 and TRBJ2-7, with a possible D match to TRBD1 (5 bases). The CDR3 has 15 amino acids. Trimming took off 7 bases at V and 0 bases at J, with 16 bases between the two ends. Germline V gives CDR1 MNHNY, CDR2 SVGAGI (reference sequence). The CDR3, as DNA: TGTGCCAGCATGGATTGGCAGGGCCTCTCCTACGAGCAGTACTTC. It yields the protein CASMDWQGLSYEQYF.

The chain has TRBV2 and TRBJ2-2; D not certain. The V and J ends lost 4 bases and 0 bases respectively, with 9 bases between them. CDR1 is SNHLY, CDR2 FYNNEI, per germline. CDR3 length: 15 amino acids. The CDR3, as DNA: TGTGCCAGCAGTGTTCGACTGCCGAACACCGGGGAGCTGTTTTTT. Amino acid sequence: CASSVRLPNTGELFF. Filled out from reference TRBV2 and TRBJ2-2, the complete variable domain reads EPEVTQTPSHQVTQMGQEVILRCVPISNHLYFYWYRQILGQKVEFLVSFYNNEISEKSEIFDDQFSVERPDGSNFTLKIRSTKLEDSAMYFCASSVRLPNTGELFFGEGSRLTVL.

In this sample, this clone turned up a few times. The gene calls are TRBV18 and TRBJ2-7, with D maybe TRBD2 (6 bases). Per the germline V gene, CDR1 is KGHSH and CDR2 is LQKENI. With 5 bases removed from V and 6 bases from J, the gap between germline ends came to 26 bases. The CDR3 is made up of 17 amino acids. CDR3 loop: CASSSSRPGLTSREQYF. CDR3 sequence (DNA): TGTGCCAGCTCATCGTCTCGACCTGGACTAACCAGTCGCGAGCAGTACTTC.